These T cell receptor beta chains were read from a single sample in a study of blood T cells in healthy people across ages. TCRdb itself ran the 5' RACE reads through MiXCR, one entry per CDR3 protein. Found here are some 760,000 distinct CDR3 sequences, just under 25% of them singletons; the top ten hold under 4.5%. This sample also appeared in a second study, on T cells of mothers and their children.

The sample taken for sequencing was blood. The receptors shown here come from a boy aged 5-17 years in good health. The CDR3 runs from the conserved cysteine through the conserved F or W. D genes are given only for firm matches. A clone size is listed for some rows: how often the clone was seen (once, few, many), or a class if it is expanded.

v_gene	j_gene	d_gene	abundance	CDR3nt	CDR3aa
TRBV5-1	TRBJ2-5	-	few	TGCGCCTGCCACCCAGACACAACGCAAGAGACCCAGTACTTC	CACHPDTTQETQYF
TRBV20-1	TRBJ1-4	TRBD1	-	TGCAGTGCCGGGGACAGGGTTAGGGGAAAACTGTTTTTT	CSAGDRVRGKLFF
TRBV20-1	TRBJ1-2	TRBD1	few	TGCAGTGCTACCGTATCAGTGACTCGGACAGGGGCCTCCGACTATGGCTACACCTTC	CSATVSVTRTGASDYGYTF
TRBV19	TRBJ2-3	-	-	TGTGCCAGTAGTTCGCCAGTGGGCCTCACAGATACGCAGTATTTT	CASSSPVGLTDTQYF
TRBV28	TRBJ2-7	-	-	TGTGCCAGCAGTTGGCAGATTTCCGAGCAGTACTTC	CASSWQISEQYF
TRBV7-2	TRBJ1-3	-	-	TGTGCCAGCAGCTTTTTGCCTGGGGGGCTAGGAAACACCATATATTTT	CASSFLPGGLGNTIYF
TRBV27	TRBJ2-3	-	few	TGTGCCAGGGAACACCGGGAAATAACAGATACGCAGTATTTT	CAREHREITDTQYF
TRBV5-6	TRBJ1-2	TRBD1	-	TGTGCCAGCAGCTTCATTTACAGGGGGGACTATGGCTACACCTTC	CASSFIYRGDYGYTF
TRBV7-2	TRBJ2-3	TRBD2	-	TGTGCCAGCAGCTTGATGAGCGGGGGCAAGCCAGATACGCAGTATTTT	CASSLMSGGKPDTQYF
TRBV4-1	TRBJ1-1	-	many	TGCGCCAGCAGCCAAGGACAGGTTTACACTGAAGCTTTCTTT	CASSQGQVYTEAFF
TRBV20-1	TRBJ2-1	-	-	TGCAGTGCTAAGCGGGTGAATAGAAATGAGCAGTTCTTC	CSAKRVNRNEQFF
TRBV6-5	TRBJ1-1	-	-	TGTGCCAGCAGTTGGCATCGGGACACCATGAACACTGAAGCTTTCTTT	CASSWHRDTMNTEAFF
TRBV29-1	TRBJ1-2	-	few	TGCAGCGTTGAAGATTGGAGGGTTAACTATGGCTACACCTTC	CSVEDWRVNYGYTF
TRBV20-1	TRBJ2-7	TRBD2	-	TGCAGTGCTAGCGGGAGGACCTCCTACGAGCAGTACTTC	CSASGRTSYEQYF
TRBV20-1	TRBJ2-7	-	few	TGCAGTGCTAGAGTATTGGGACATCGAGCTGGATACGAGCAGTACTTC	CSARVLGHRAGYEQYF
TRBV7-2	TRBJ2-6	-	few	TGTGCCAGCACCATGGCGGTTGGGGCCAACGTCCTGACTTTC	CASTMAVGANVLTF
TRBV13	TRBJ2-1	-	few	TGTGCCAGCAGCAACGACAGAGTCAATGAGCAGTTCTTC	CASSNDRVNEQFF
TRBV6-2/TRBV6-3	TRBJ2-7	TRBD1	-	TGTGCCAGCAGTCGGGACAGGGGGATTGACGAGCAGTACTTC	CASSRDRGIDEQYF
TRBV19	TRBJ2-1	-	-	TGTGCCAGTAGTATCTCAGGGGAGGATTATGAGCAGTTCTTC	CASSISGEDYEQFF
TRBV25-1	TRBJ1-4	-	-	TGTGCCGGCAGTGACGGCGAAAAACTGTTTTTT	CAGSDGEKLFF
TRBV20-1	TRBJ1-5	-	few	TGCAGTGCTAGAGATCAGATGAAGCCCCAGCATTTT	CSARDQMKPQHF
TRBV7-8	TRBJ2-7	-	many	TGTGCCAGCAGCCGCTCACGGGGGACAGTGAACTACGAGCAGTACTTC	CASSRSRGTVNYEQYF
TRBV7-2	TRBJ1-1	-	few	TGTGCCAGCAGCTTCCCAACAGGGCGATCGGCTGAAGCTTTCTTT	CASSFPTGRSAEAFF
TRBV29-1	TRBJ2-1	-	few	TGCAGCGTTGATCGGCTAGCTGGGGATGAGCAGTTCTTC	CSVDRLAGDEQFF
TRBV7-9	TRBJ2-7	TRBD2	-	TGTGCCAGCAGCGACACTAGCGGGGGACCCTACGAGCAGTACTTC	CASSDTSGGPYEQYF
TRBV29-1	TRBJ2-1	-	-	TGCAGCGACTTGGACGGGATAAGCGGAAATGAGCAGTTCTTC	CSDLDGISGNEQFF
TRBV7-2	TRBJ2-5	-	-	TGTGTCAGCAGCCCGGGGTCCGGTATTGGAGAGACCCAGTACTTC	CVSSPGSGIGETQYF